This T cell receptor beta chain appears in the sequencing data of a study of post-analysis software for immune sequencing data. Findings and limits, study-wide: A handful of TRBV segments were significantly more frequent in patients than in controls. TRBV5-6, TRBV5-1 and TRBV20-1 were among these segments.

This clonotype showed up just a few times. The antigen remains undetermined. This CDR3 spans 14 amino acids. Germline lookup yields CDR1 MNHEY and CDR2 SVGEGT. cDNA libraries for TCR beta contained unique molecular identifiers. MiXCR was run by TCRdb on the PCR reads, yielding one entry per CDR3 protein. The table has around 710,000 distinct CDR3 sequences, 46% seen once. The V and J genes are TRBV6-2 or TRBV6-3 and TRBJ2-7; 9 bases are shared with TRBD1. Near its end, the DNA agrees better with TRBJ2-5, so the J call may be wrong. Sample: blood. This TCR was sampled from a girl under 18 with multiple sclerosis. The CDR3 coding sequence is TGTGCCAGCAGCCTGTGGACAGGGGAAGAGACCCAGTACTTC. Protein: CASSLWTGEETQYF.